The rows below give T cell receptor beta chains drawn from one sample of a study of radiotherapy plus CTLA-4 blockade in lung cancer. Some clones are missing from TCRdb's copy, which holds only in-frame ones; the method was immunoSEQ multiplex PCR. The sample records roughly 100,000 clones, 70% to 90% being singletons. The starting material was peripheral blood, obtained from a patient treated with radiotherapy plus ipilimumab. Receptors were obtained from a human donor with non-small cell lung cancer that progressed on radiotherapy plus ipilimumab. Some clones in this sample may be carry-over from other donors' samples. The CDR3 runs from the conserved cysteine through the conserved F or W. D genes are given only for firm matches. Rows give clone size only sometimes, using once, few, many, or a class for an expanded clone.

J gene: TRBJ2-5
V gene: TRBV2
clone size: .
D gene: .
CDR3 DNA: TGTGCCAGCAACGCAGGTCAAGAGACCCAGTACTTC
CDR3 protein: CASNAGQETQYF

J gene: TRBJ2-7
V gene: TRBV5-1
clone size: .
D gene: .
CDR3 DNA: TGCGCCAGCAGCTTGGCCGTGGCCGTGGTGTACGAGCAGTACTTC
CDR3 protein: CASSLAVAVVYEQYF

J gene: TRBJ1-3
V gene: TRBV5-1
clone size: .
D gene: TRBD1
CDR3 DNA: TGCGCCAGCAGCTGGGGACAGCGATTTGACACCATATATTTT
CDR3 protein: CASSWGQRFDTIYF

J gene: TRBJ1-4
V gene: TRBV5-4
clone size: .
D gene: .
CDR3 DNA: TGTGCCAGCAGCTTGGGGGGAATAGGCGAAAAACTGTTTTTT
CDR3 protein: CASSLGGIGEKLFF

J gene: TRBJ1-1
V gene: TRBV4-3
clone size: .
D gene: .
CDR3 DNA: TGCGCCAGCAGCCAAGAAGGTACTCACCAGGCTGAAGCTTTCTTT
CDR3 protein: CASSQEGTHQAEAFF

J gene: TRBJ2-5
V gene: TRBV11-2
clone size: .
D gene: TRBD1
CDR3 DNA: TGTGCCAGCAGCGATCGACAGGGCTTACAAGAGACCCAGTACTTC
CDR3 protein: CASSDRQGLQETQYF

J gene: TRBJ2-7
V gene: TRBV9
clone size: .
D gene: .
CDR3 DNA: TGTGCCAGCAGCGTAATCGGAAACTCCTACGAGCAGTACTTC
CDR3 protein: CASSVIGNSYEQYF

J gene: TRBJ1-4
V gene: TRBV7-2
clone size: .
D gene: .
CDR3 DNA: TGTGCCAGCAGCTTAGACAGGCAAACAACTAATGAAAAACTGTTTTTT
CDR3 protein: CASSLDRQTTNEKLFF

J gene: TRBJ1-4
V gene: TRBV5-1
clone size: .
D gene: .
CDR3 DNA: TGCGCCAGCAGCACCCGACAGCGTACTAATGAAAAACTGTTTTTT
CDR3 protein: CASSTRQRTNEKLFF

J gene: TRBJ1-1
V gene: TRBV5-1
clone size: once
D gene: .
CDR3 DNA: TGCGCCAGCACGGACTACACTGAAGCTTTCTTT
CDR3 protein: CASTDYTEAFF

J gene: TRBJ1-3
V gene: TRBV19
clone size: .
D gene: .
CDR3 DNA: TGTGCCAGTAGCCTCCAGCAGACAGGAAACACCATATATTTT
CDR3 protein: CASSLQQTGNTIYF

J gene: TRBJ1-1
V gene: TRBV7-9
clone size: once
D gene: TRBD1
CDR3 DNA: TGTGCCAGCAGCTGGACAGGGGGCACTGAAGCTTTCTTT
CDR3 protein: CASSWTGGTEAFF

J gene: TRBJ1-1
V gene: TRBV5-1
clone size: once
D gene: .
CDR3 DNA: TGCGCCAGCAGCTTGTATCCATCGGAGAACACTGAAGCTTTCTTT
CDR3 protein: CASSLYPSENTEAFF

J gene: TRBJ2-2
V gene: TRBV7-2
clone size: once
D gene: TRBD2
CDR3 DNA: TGTGCCAGCAGCCCGCGAGGACTAGCGGGGGGGGTCACCGGGGAGCTGTTTTTT
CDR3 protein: CASSPRGLAGGVTGELFF

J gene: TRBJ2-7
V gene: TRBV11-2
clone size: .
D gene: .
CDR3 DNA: TGTGCCAGCAGGCCGGGACGGACGACCTTCGTGGGCGAGCAGTACTTC
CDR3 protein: CASRPGRTTFVGEQYF

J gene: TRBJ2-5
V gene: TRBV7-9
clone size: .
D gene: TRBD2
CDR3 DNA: TGTGCCAGCAGCTTAGGGGTGCAACTAGCGGGGTACCGGCAAGAGACCCAGTACTTC
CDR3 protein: CASSLGVQLAGYRQETQYF